The 31 T cell receptor beta chains below all came from one sample that was sequenced in a study of T cells in tuberculosis. Data came from immunoSEQ multiplex PCR; TCRdb stores just in-frame clones and leaves some out. Of approximately 30,000 clones in the sample, under 95% were seen once. The source material was PBMCs. The receptors were sampled from a donor between 10 and 35 years old with latent tuberculosis or without tuberculosis infection. Some clones in this sample may be carry-over from other donors' samples.

The rearrangement links TRBV5-4 to TRBJ2-3; 7 nucleotides line up with TRBD2. CDR3 length equals 17 residues. The V gene end was trimmed by 5 bases and the J gene end by 5 bases; junction bases not matched to a gene: 17. Looked up from germline, CDR1 is SGHNT and CDR2 is YYREEE (reference sequence). The CDR3 spells CASSSVSGGSGIDTQYF. In DNA, the CDR3 is TGTGCCAGCAGTTCCGTTTCGGGCGGGAGTGGGATAGATACGCAGTATTTT.

This chain uses TRBV2 with TRBJ1-1, with 8 positions matching TRBD1. This CDR3 is built from 16 residues. The germline CDR1 and CDR2 sequences are SNHLY and FYNNEI. V shed 7 bases, J shed 2 bases, and the junction held 12 bases outside the gene matches. The DNA for the CDR3 is TGTGCCAGCACTAGGGAGACAGGGGTTATAAACACTGAAGCTTTCTTT. Its protein product is CASTRETGVINTEAFF.

The rearrangement links TRBV30 to TRBJ1-2, with D unclear. Per the germline V gene, CDR1 is GTSNPN and CDR2 is SVGIG (reference sequence). The CDR3 length is 15 residues. V was shortened by 0 bases and J by 1 base, with 12 bases between the two germline ends. The CDR3 region has the DNA TGTGCCTGGAGTGTAAACCACAGAGATAACTATGGCTACACCTTC. It translates to CAWSVNHRDNYGYTF.

The V and J genes are TRBV5-1 and TRBJ2-2; 7 bases are shared with TRBD1. The CDR3 spans 15 residues. With 4 bases clipped from V and 5 bases from J, the junction kept 8 bases outside the gene matches. The germline V gene has CDR1 SGHRS and CDR2 YFSETQ. The CDR3 protein is CASSPTLQGTGELFF. The CDR3 region has the DNA TGCGCCAGCAGCCCTACTTTACAGGGGACCGGGGAGCTGTTTTTT. Full variable domain (rest looked up from reference TRBV5-1 and TRBJ2-2): KAGVTQTPRYLIKTRGQQVTLSCSPISGHRSVSWYQQTPGQGLQFLFEYFSETQRNKGNFPGRFSGRQFSNSRSEMNVSTLELGDSALYLCASSPTLQGTGELFFGEGSRLTVL.

The chain combines TRBV7-2 with TRBJ1-1; D remains ambiguous. The CDR3 length is 14 residues. Germline loops: CDR1 SGHTA, CDR2 FQGNSA. Trimming took 3 bases from V and 1 from J, leaving 9 bases between them. The CDR3 is CASSFRSGNTEAFF. In DNA, the CDR3 is TGTGCCAGCAGCTTCCGAAGCGGGAACACTGAAGCTTTCTTT.

CDR3 coding DNA: TGTGCCAGCAGCCCCAGTTCTACCGGGGAGACCCAGTACTTC. Protein sequence: CASSPSSTGETQYF. The chain employs TRBV6-5 and TRBJ2-5; the D is unclear. Trimming shortened V by 6 bases and J by 5 bases, and 16 bases separated the two germline ends. The CDR3 is made up of 14 amino acids. CDR1 and CDR2 from the germline V gene are MNHEY and SVGAGI.

The V and J genes are TRBV6-1 and TRBJ2-7; weak D call: TRBD1 (6 bases). Germline CDR1 and CDR2: MNHNS and SASEGT. This CDR3 spans 12 amino acids. Trimming pared 6 bases from V and 6 bases from J, leaving 12 bases between. The CDR3 sequence: CASSWTTGEQYF. In DNA form, the CDR3 reads TGTGCCAGCAGCTGGACGACAGGCGAGCAGTACTTC.

V usage is TRBV13 and J usage is TRBJ2-7, with 10 bases lining up with TRBD1. Unmatched junction bases numbered 3, after V lost 2 bases and J lost 2 bases. This CDR3 has 15 residues. The germline CDR1 and CDR2 sequences are PRHDT and FYEKMQ (reference sequence). The CDR3 DNA reads as TGTGCCAGCAGCTTATGGGACAGGGGCGCCTACGAGCAGTACTTC. Protein: CASSLWDRGAYEQYF.

The chain has TRBV5-1 and TRBJ1-1, with 7 bases lining up with TRBD1. After removal of 5 bases from V and 7 bases from J, the junction contained 8 bases not matched to a gene. The CDR3 sequence is 13 residues long. Germline values: CDR1 SGHRS, CDR2 YFSETQ. The chain's CDR3 is CASSQGTASEAFF. The CDR3 DNA is TGCGCCAGCAGTCAGGGGACAGCCAGTGAAGCTTTCTTT.

This chain connects TRBV27 to TRBJ2-1; the D is unclear. The CDR3 has 17 residues. The germline V gene has CDR1 MNHEY and CDR2 SMNVEV (reference sequence). V dropped 5 bases and J dropped 0 bases, with 17 bases sitting between them. The chain's CDR3 is CASSLVDPLSSYNEQFF. The CDR3 DNA follows: TGTGCCAGCAGTCTAGTTGACCCTTTGAGCTCCTACAATGAGCAGTTCTTC.

The genes are TRBV10-3 and TRBJ2-7, with TRBD1 matching 7 bases. This CDR3 comprises 14 residues. The germline CDR1 and CDR2 sequences are ENHRY and SYGVKD. J lost 1 base, V lost 6 bases, and 6 bases had no gene match. CDR3 loop: CAISDRALSYEQYF. The CDR3 nucleotides are TGTGCCATCAGCGACAGGGCCCTATCCTACGAGCAGTACTTC.

The chain couples TRBV19 to TRBJ2-7; possible D gene TRBD1, 6 bases. Trimming removed 4 bases from V and 5 bases from J, with 9 bases in between. Per germline, CDR1 LNHDA and CDR2 SQIVND (reference sequence). The CDR3 spans 12 residues. DNA of the CDR3: TGTGCCAGTAGTACCAGGGGAGACGAGCAGTACTTC. Protein: CASSTRGDEQYF. The complete variable domain, with remaining parts taken from reference TRBV19 and TRBJ2-7, reads DGGITQSPKYLFRKEGQNVTLSCEQNLNHDAMYWYRQDPGQGLRLIYYSQIVNDFQKGDIAEGYSVSREKKESFPLTVTSAQKNPTAFYLCASSTRGDEQYFGPGTRLTVT.

The V gene is TRBV7-2, the J gene TRBJ2-3, with TRBD2 matching over 9 bases. V lost 8 bases, J lost 0 bases, and 6 bases stayed unmatched. The germline gives CDR1 SGHTA, CDR2 FQGNSA. CDR3 size: 15 residues. The CDR3: CASRPTSGSTDTQYF. The CDR3 DNA follows: TGTGCCAGCCGCCCGACTAGCGGCAGCACAGATACGCAGTATTTT.

This CDR3 reads CASSSTDSKPPYEQYF. CDR3 nucleotides: TGTGCCAGCAGCTCAACCGACAGTAAGCCTCCCTACGAGCAGTACTTC. This rearrangement joins TRBV11-2 to TRBJ2-7, with a possible D match to TRBD1 (5 bases). The CDR3 sequence is 16 residues long. Germline V gene data show CDR1 as SGHAT and CDR2 as FQNNGV. The germline V and J ends were trimmed by 4 bases and 2 bases, with 18 bases remaining between them.

Turning to this clone: The sample contains more than one DNA sequence encoding this CDR3. This chain uses TRBV4-1 with TRBJ2-5; TRBD2 is a possible D gene (6 bases). The CDR3 is 13 amino acids. Germline assignment: CDR1 MGHRA and CDR2 YSYEKL. Trimming shortened V by 4 bases and J by 1 base, and 7 bases separated the two germline ends. The CDR3 region is CASSPGGQETQYF. For the CDR3, the DNA is TGCGCCAGCAGCCCCGGGGGCCAAGAGACCCAGTACTTC.

The rearrangement joins TRBV10-3 to TRBJ1-4, with a possible D match to TRBD1 (6 bases). Germline V gene lookup returns CDR1 ENHRY and CDR2 SYGVKD. V lost 2 bases to trimming and J lost 7 bases, with 11 bases between them. The length of the CDR3 is 14 residues. CDR3: CAISERGSGEKLFF. The CDR3 DNA reads TGTGCCATCAGTGAGAGGGGGTCCGGTGAAAAACTGTTTTTT.

This CDR3 is CASSFNFRGQNEKLFF. As DNA, the CDR3 is TGTGCCAGCAGTTTCAACTTCCGGGGACAGAATGAAAAACTGTTTTTT. V is TRBV27 and J is TRBJ1-4, with 7 bases fitting TRBD1. The CDR3 runs 16 residues. J gave up 5 bases and V 3 bases, and 9 bases lay outside the gene matches. Germline loops: CDR1 MNHEY, CDR2 SMNVEV (reference sequence). The full variable domain, rest sourced from reference TRBV27 and TRBJ1-4, is EAQVTQNPRYLITVTGKKLTVTCSQNMNHEYMSWYRQDPGLGLRQIYYSMNVEVTDKGDVPEGYKVSRKEKRNFPLILESPSPNQTSLYFCASSFNFRGQNEKLFFGSGTQLSVL.

The rearrangement joins TRBV6-1 to TRBJ1-5; D not resolved. With 4 bases removed from V and 5 bases from J, the gap between germline ends came to 6 bases. Germline V CDR1 and CDR2: MNHNS, SASEGT. The CDR3 is 12 amino acids. Here the CDR3 reads CASSATYQPQHF. In nucleotides, the CDR3 is TGTGCCAGCAGTGCGACTTATCAGCCCCAGCATTTT.

This chain uses TRBV28 with TRBJ2-2; 10 bases map to TRBD2. The CDR3 has 18 amino acids. Trimming at V came to 6 bases and at J to 7 bases, leaving 17 bases not matched to a gene. Germline CDR1 is MDHEN and CDR2 is SYDVKM. CDR3 sequence: CASSYTKGAGGKVGELFF. DNA for the CDR3: TGTGCCAGCAGCTACACAAAGGGAGCGGGAGGGAAGGTCGGGGAGCTGTTTTTT.

V gene TRBV7-9 combines with J gene TRBJ2-5, with D perhaps TRBD2 (5 bases). Trimming cost V 0 bases and J 2 bases, with 13 bases left between them. The CDR3 spans 16 residues. In germline, CDR1 is SEHNR, CDR2 FQNEAQ (reference sequence). The CDR3 loop reads CASSLAGLDLQETQYF. The CDR3 DNA follows: TGTGCCAGCAGCTTAGCGGGGTTGGACTTACAAGAGACCCAGTACTTC. The whole variable domain, filled in from reference TRBV7-9 and TRBJ2-5, reads DTGVSQNPRHKITKRGQNVTFRCDPISEHNRLYWYRQTLGQGPEFLTYFQNEAQLEKSRLLSDRFSAERPKGSFSTLEIQRTEQGDSAMYLCASSLAGLDLQETQYFGPGTRLLVL.

The chain combines TRBV29-1 with TRBJ2-7; TRBD1 aligns across 9 bases. CDR1 and CDR2 (germline): SQVTM, ANQGSEA. Trimming removed 6 bases from V and 2 bases from J; junction bases left unmatched: 8. CDR3 length: 14 amino acids. The CDR3 DNA reads TGCAGCGTACTTAGGACAGGGGAGGCCTACGAGCAGTACTTC. Amino acid sequence: CSVLRTGEAYEQYF.

The chain links TRBV11-2 to TRBJ1-2; unclear D gene. Per the germline V gene, CDR1 is SGHAT and CDR2 is FQNNGV. This CDR3 contains 13 residues. The V and J ends lost 5 bases and 5 bases respectively, with 12 bases between them. CDR3 loop: CASSKTDRYGYTF. In DNA form, the CDR3 reads TGTGCCAGCAGCAAAACAGACCGTTATGGCTACACCTTC.

The chain employs TRBV4-2 and TRBJ2-3; TRBD2 matches 10 bases. Germline lookup yields CDR1 LGHNA and CDR2 YNFKEQ. J lost 4 bases, V lost 1 base, and 14 bases had no gene match. The CDR3 totals 19 residues. The CDR3 loop is CASSQVEGSGGARPDTQYF. In nucleotides, the CDR3 is TGTGCCAGCAGCCAAGTTGAAGGCAGCGGGGGGGCCAGGCCAGATACGCAGTATTTT.

The rearrangement links TRBV30 to TRBJ2-7; D gene unclear. The germline V gene encodes CDR1 GTSNPN and CDR2 SVGIG (reference sequence). The CDR3 has 15 amino acids. V was trimmed by 3 bases and J by 4 bases, leaving 19 bases between them. The CDR3 coding sequence is TGTGCCTGGAGCATTCCGGGTTTTAAATTTTACGAGCAGTACTTC. Residues: CAWSIPGFKFYEQYF. Using reference TRBV30 and TRBJ2-7 for the parts outside the CDR3, the full variable domain is SQTIHQWPATLVQPVGSPLSLECTVEGTSNPNLYWYRQAAGRGLQLLFYSVGIGQISSEVPQNLSASRPQDRQFILSSKKLLLSDSGFYLCAWSIPGFKFYEQYFGPGTRLTVT.

The rearrangement links TRBV2 to TRBJ1-1; no reliable D call. Trimming pared 7 bases from V and 3 bases from J, leaving 6 bases between. Per the germline V gene, CDR1 is SNHLY and CDR2 is FYNNEI. The CDR3 has 11 amino acids. The CDR3 sequence is CASMGYTEAFF. The CDR3, as DNA: TGTGCCAGCATGGGCTACACTGAAGCTTTCTTT.

The rearrangement uses TRBV6-6 and TRBJ1-1; D is ambiguous. Per germline, CDR1 MNHNY and CDR2 SVGAGI (reference sequence). V was trimmed by 8 bases and J by 1 base, leaving 11 bases between them. The CDR3 runs to 13 residues. Written as DNA, the CDR3 is TGTGCCAGCCATGACACTTCGAACACTGAAGCTTTCTTT. It codes for CASHDTSNTEAFF.

The DNA for the CDR3 is TGTCCGAGGGCTTATTCCCGGCCTAATTCACCCCTCCACTTT. Amino acids: CPRAYSRPNSPLHF. J is TRBJ1-6 and V is TRBV27; D call uncertain. The length of the CDR3 is 14 residues. Germline CDR1 MNHEY, CDR2 SMNVEV (reference sequence).

The V call is TRBV19, the J call TRBJ2-2, with D maybe TRBD1 (6 bases). The CDR3 runs 15 residues. CDR1 is LNHDA, CDR2 SQIVND, per germline (reference sequence). Trimming cost V 6 bases and J 5 bases, with 16 bases left between them. CDR3 bases: TGTGCCAGTAGGGCAGGGGTCGGCAGTACCGGGGAGCTGTTTTTT. This gives the protein CASRAGVGSTGELFF.

The chain links TRBV2 to TRBJ1-5, with 9 positions matching TRBD1. J was trimmed by 4 bases and V by 8 bases; bases with no gene match: 12. Germline values: CDR1 SNHLY, CDR2 FYNNEI. This CDR3 is 16 amino acids long. The CDR3 here is CASGLEQGASNQPQHF. The CDR3, as DNA: TGTGCCAGCGGACTAGAACAGGGGGCATCAAATCAGCCCCAGCATTTT.

This clone occurred once. This sequence joins TRBV6-1 and TRBJ2-7; 14 bases align to TRBD2. The CDR3 has 15 residues. V lost 6 bases and J lost 5; bases outside the gene matches: 6. Looked up from germline, CDR1 is MNHNS and CDR2 is SASEGT. The CDR3 region is CASSGGTSGGHEQYF. CDR3 sequence (DNA): TGTGCCAGCAGCGGTGGGACTAGCGGGGGCCACGAGCAGTACTTC.

CDR3 sequence: CASTHGGLADYEQYF. The CDR3 bases are TGTGCCAGCACCCATGGGGGGCTAGCGGACTACGAGCAGTACTTC. This chain connects TRBV28 to TRBJ2-7, with a possible D match to TRBD2 (7 bases). The V and J ends lost 7 bases and 3 bases respectively, with 19 bases between them. Germline loops: CDR1 MDHEN, CDR2 SYDVKM. CDR3 length: 15 amino acids.